The TCR beta chain described here comes from a study of PD-1 blockade in classical Hodgkin lymphoma (dated by TCRdb to 2018 to 2021). The study in broad terms: Nivolumab dosing was 3 mg/kg intravenously every 2 weeks, continuing until either disease progression or unacceptable toxicity. The study used TCR beta sequencing and CyTOF to define a peripheral blood immune signature of response to PD-1 blockade in classical Hodgkin lymphoma.

Genomic DNA was isolated using the Qiagen DNeasy kit from unsorted PBMCs as well as from negatively selected CD4+ and CD8+ fractions. Amplification of TCR beta CDR3 regions was done by immunoSEQ multiplex PCR with primers that anneal to V and J segments. A synthetic immune receptor repertoire was used to minimize amplification bias, and any residual bias was removed computationally once sequencing was done. Per the original workflow: Custom Python scripts were used to quantify repertoire diversity as the Shannon entropy index. The unsorted, CD4+ and CD8+ repertoires were each analyzed separately, with the exception of combined analyses, where CD4+ and CD8+ sequences were merged in silico. A clone counted as expanded when the clone's frequency after treatment rose at least 2-fold relative to C1D1, and clones undetected at baseline were given a pseudocount of 0.5. Singleton clones were defined as clones with 0 or 1 copy at C1D1, and non-singleton clones were defined as clones with 2 or more copies. Clones expanded in unsorted samples were assigned a CD4+, CD8+ or unknown annotation through matching of protein sequences in sorted samples from the same patient. Diversity changes from C1D1 to C4D1 were tested in paired samples using Wilcoxon tests. TCRdb limited this immuneACCESS table to in-frame rearrangements with V and J called. A share of clones is missing; checked studies link under half to unresolved V genes, and the rest is unexplained. That table is the source of V, J and clone size, and D and trimming were worked out from the DNA. For this sample the table gives 14,000 to 15,000 clones, of which approximately 60% were detected only once. Jointly, the top ten make up roughly a tenth of the sample.

Paper-wide results and their limitations: A significant rise by C4D1 was seen in CD4+ but not CD8+ TCR diversity (p=0.0027 vs p=0.16), with the rise being most apparent in complete responders (p=0.02). Patients starting nivolumab less than 1 year after ASCT had lower diversity and were excluded from later analyses to avoid confounding by immune reconstitution. Baseline diversity similar to that of newly diagnosed patients was observed in trial patients achieving complete response, whereas significantly lower diversity was observed in partial responders and progressors. Baseline TCR diversity was reported as lower in newly diagnosed patients than in healthy donors, and lower still in relapsed/refractory patients. The study was limited to a single clinical trial cohort, and causes of repertoire differences, possibly disease activity or prior therapy, remained undefined.

Sample time point, as interpreted from the label and publication: cycle 1 day 1 (C1D1), immediately before nivolumab initiation. Relapse after autologous stem cell transplantation had occurred in all trial patients, and cohorts A, B and C were distinguished by prior brentuximab vedotin exposure. A total of 56 patients with relapsed/refractory classical Hodgkin lymphoma made up the trial cohort, and each patient's best overall response was complete response, partial response or progressive disease. Trial patients were treated with single-agent nivolumab in the multi-cohort phase II CheckMate 205 trial. An independent review committee assessed best overall response using the 2007 International Working Group response criteria. PBMCs from the trial were collected at three points: immediately before nivolumab initiation (C1D1), and during therapy at cycle 2 day 1 and cycle 4 day 1. Peripheral blood was collected in 8 mL Vacutainer Cell Preparation Tubes, from which PBMCs were isolated by centrifugation and then cryopreserved.

Remarks on this clone: The antigen this receptor binds is unknown. It has no much larger one-base neighbor in the sample; base qualities were not kept.

V loses 4 bases, J loses 2 bases, and the germline ends lie 15 bases apart. Including the terminal cysteine and phenylalanine, the CDR3 comprises 15 residues. Just the 45-base CDR3 DNA is kept, in frame starting at base 1. The germline V gene yields MNHEY for CDR1 and SVGAGI for CDR2. This material consisted of peripheral blood mononuclear cells (PBMCs), taken at baseline. The source of this sequence is a human donor with classical Hodgkin lymphoma. This receptor chain uses TRBV6-5 and TRBJ2-7; TRBD2 might be the D gene, on 6 matching bases. The CDR3 region has the sequence CASSSGLPSAYEQYF. The DNA is as follows: TGTGCCAGCAGTTCGGGACTTCCGTCGGCCTACGAGCAGTACTTC.